The 31 T cell receptor beta chains below come from one sample, sequenced in a study of CXCR3-negative and CXCR3-positive naive CD8 T cells. TRB cDNA libraries were made by UMI-labeled 5' RACE. From the 5' RACE reads, TCRdb lists one entry per CDR3 protein and no DNA. The sample is made up of about 130,000 distinct CDR3 sequences, and the top ten hold around 0.27% of it. Input material: naive CXCR3- CD8+ T cells from blood. Subset here: CD45RO-CCR7+CD27+CD95- naive CD8+ T cells lacking CXCR3 (TNR3-). These receptors all come from a human donor in good health. Some clones in this sample may be carry-over from other donors' samples.

The chain recombines TRBV28 with TRBJ2-5; the D call of TRBD2 rests on TCRdb alone, since no DNA is present to check it. This CDR3 contains 16 residues. Germline V gene lookup returns CDR1 MDHEN and CDR2 SYDVKM. CDR3 in amino acids: CASSARTSGFGETHYF.

The rearrangement uses TRBV28 and TRBJ2-7; as DNA is missing, the TRBD1 call by TCRdb cannot be tested. The CDR3 runs to 16 residues. CDR1 MDHEN and CDR2 SYDVKM come from the germline V gene. The CDR3 loop is CASSSRGQGGVYEQYF.

The rearrangement joins TRBV11-3 to TRBJ2-1; TCRdb gives TRBD2 as the D gene, but with no DNA this cannot be confirmed. The CDR3 is made up of 15 amino acids. CDR1 SGHNT and CDR2 YENEEA come from the germline V gene. The CDR3 loop is CASSIQRGGSNEQFF. The whole variable domain, filled in from reference TRBV11-3 and TRBJ2-1, reads EAGVVQSPRYKIIEKKQPVAFWCNPISGHNTLYWYLQNLGQGPELLIRYENEEAVDDSQLPKDRFSAERLKGVDSTLKIQPAELGDSAVYLCASSIQRGGSNEQFFGPGTRLTVL.

The chain combines TRBV6-5 with TRBJ2-5; TCRdb selects TRBD1, and the lack of DNA leaves this call unchecked. Germline CDR1 reads MNHEY; CDR2 reads SVGAGI. The length of the CDR3 is 16 residues. CDR3 protein: CASSNPGTGDGETQYF.

V is TRBV29-1 and J is TRBJ2-7. Germline V gene sequence: CDR1 SQVTM, CDR2 ANQGSEA. This CDR3 region has 13 residues. The CDR3 sequence: CSVVLGRSYEQYF.

The rearrangement joins TRBV27 to TRBJ2-7; as DNA is missing, the TRBD1 call by TCRdb cannot be tested. Germline V lookup: CDR1 MNHEY, CDR2 SMNVEV (reference sequence). This CDR3 comprises 15 residues. The CDR3 loop is CASSFAGQGQYEQYF.

This chain uses TRBV12-3 or TRBV12-4 with TRBJ2-5; TCRdb picks TRBD2, but there is no DNA to check that call. The CDR3 extends over 15 amino acids. CDR3: CASSFPGGPDETQYF.

The CDR3 spells CASSQDPAGGEQFF. This rearrangement joins TRBV4-3 to TRBJ2-1; TCRdb returns TRBD2, unconfirmable since there is no DNA. The CDR3 is made up of 14 amino acids. CDR1 is LGHNA and CDR2 is YSLEER in the germline V gene.

Here the CDR3 reads CASSLTAGGVHEQFF. The gene calls are TRBV7-9 and TRBJ2-1; no DNA is available, so the TRBD2 call from TCRdb remains unchecked. CDR3 length: 15 amino acids. Germline loops: CDR1 SEHNR, CDR2 FQNEAQ (reference sequence).

The genes are TRBV9 and TRBJ2-7. This CDR3 has 14 amino acids. Per germline, CDR1 SGDLS and CDR2 YYNGEE. CDR3 protein: CASSVGDDTYEQYF.

The chain employs TRBV11-3 and TRBJ2-3; the TCRdb D gene call, TRBD2, has no DNA to confirm it. CDR1 and CDR2 from the germline V gene are SGHNT and YENEEA. The CDR3 has 14 amino acids. CDR3 residues: CASSFVGGEDTQYF.

V is TRBV12-3 or TRBV12-4 and J is TRBJ2-3; no DNA is available, so the TRBD2 call from TCRdb remains unchecked. CDR3 size: 15 residues. CDR3 loop: CASSSPPAGADTQYF.

The chain has TRBV9 and TRBJ2-2; lacking DNA, the TRBD2 call made by TCRdb goes unchecked. CDR1 and CDR2 (germline): SGDLS, YYNGEE. The CDR3 loop spans 14 amino acids. The CDR3: CASSVVLEDGELFF. Full variable domain (missing parts from reference TRBV9 and TRBJ2-2): DSGVTQTPKHLITATGQRVTLRCSPRSGDLSVYWYQQSLDQGLQFLIQYYNGEERAKGNILERFSAQQFPDLHSELNLSSLELGDSALYFCASSVVLEDGELFFGEGSRLTVL.

V gene TRBV7-9 combines with J gene TRBJ2-5; TCRdb lists TRBD1, though no DNA is available to test this call. Per the germline V gene, CDR1 is SEHNR and CDR2 is FQNEAQ (reference sequence). This CDR3 contains 14 residues. The CDR3 spells CASSVGRYQETQYF.

The V and J genes are TRBV6-5 and TRBJ1-2; TCRdb's D gene call, TRBD1, goes unchecked for lack of DNA. Germline CDR1 MNHEY, CDR2 SVGAGI. The length of the CDR3 is 15 residues. CDR3 loop: CASSYEAGTVYGYTF.

The chain employs TRBV12-3 or TRBV12-4 and TRBJ2-1; TCRdb gives TRBD2 as the D gene, but with no DNA this cannot be confirmed. There are 17 residues in the CDR3. CDR3 region: CASSLVAGTGGYNEQFF.

The rearrangement uses TRBV7-9 and TRBJ2-6; the TRBD1 assignment by TCRdb is unverifiable without DNA. The CDR3 covers 18 residues. The germline CDR1 and CDR2 sequences are SEHNR and FQNEAQ (reference sequence). The CDR3 spells CASSHLDRGSTGANVLTF. Complete variable domain (other parts from reference TRBV7-9 and TRBJ2-6): DTGVSQNPRHKITKRGQNVTFRCDPISEHNRLYWYRQTLGQGPEFLTYFQNEAQLEKSRLLSDRFSAERPKGSFSTLEIQRTEQGDSAMYLCASSHLDRGSTGANVLTFGAGSRLTVL.

V and J are TRBV6-6 and TRBJ1-2. Germline V CDR1 and CDR2: MNHNY, SVGAGI (reference sequence). There are 15 residues in the CDR3. The CDR3: CASSYSANRDYGYTF.

The chain couples TRBV24-1 to TRBJ2-5; as DNA is missing, the TRBD1 call by TCRdb cannot be tested. The germline CDR1 and CDR2 sequences are KGHDR and SFDVKD. The CDR3 length is 14 residues. CDR3 protein: CATSDPGFGETQYF.

The CDR3 is CSVEDWAIQETQYF. This sequence joins TRBV29-1 and TRBJ2-5; lacking DNA, the TRBD2 call made by TCRdb goes unchecked. CDR1 and CDR2 from the germline V gene are SQVTM and ANQGSEA. This CDR3 has 14 residues.

The chain has TRBV27 and TRBJ2-2; there is no DNA to check the TCRdb D call of TRBD1. This CDR3 region has 13 residues. Per the germline V gene, CDR1 is MNHEY and CDR2 is SMNVEV (reference sequence). The CDR3 sequence is CASSLMGDGELFF.

This chain uses TRBV19 with TRBJ2-2. The CDR3 contains 14 residues. In germline, CDR1 is LNHDA, CDR2 SQIVND (reference sequence). The CDR3: CASSMSGNTGELFF.

The chain has TRBV6-2 or TRBV6-3 and TRBJ2-7. This CDR3 has 13 residues. Germline V gene lookup returns CDR1 MNHEY and CDR2 SVGEGT. This chain's CDR3 is CASSYSPAYEQYF.

This chain links TRBV21-1 with TRBJ2-2; no DNA is available, so the TRBD2 call from TCRdb remains unchecked. TRBV21-1 is noted as a pseudogene. The CDR3 has 21 amino acids. CDR3 loop: CASSKVPGATSGRPCTGELFF.

This sequence joins TRBV9 and TRBJ2-1; the TCRdb call, TRBD1, lacks DNA for checking. The CDR3 has 15 amino acids. The germline V gene encodes CDR1 SGDLS and CDR2 YYNGEE. CDR3 sequence reads: CASRAGGSSYNEQFF.

The chain uses TRBV11-2 and TRBJ2-7; TCRdb's D call, TRBD1, is unchecked because there is no DNA. This CDR3 region has 13 residues. Germline V CDR1 and CDR2: SGHAT, FQNNGV. The CDR3 sequence: CASSLNRGSEQYF.

This chain joins TRBV19 and TRBJ2-1; TCRdb picks TRBD1, but there is no DNA to check that call. The CDR3 totals 15 residues. Germline assignment: CDR1 LNHDA and CDR2 SQIVND (reference sequence). CDR3 in amino acids: CASSIVGAVYNEQFF. Together with reference TRBV19 and TRBJ2-1, the CDR3 gives the full variable domain: DGGITQSPKYLFRKEGQNVTLSCEQNLNHDAMYWYRQDPGQGLRLIYYSQIVNDFQKGDIAEGYSVSREKKESFPLTVTSAQKNPTAFYLCASSIVGAVYNEQFFGPGTRLTVL.

The chain couples TRBV9 to TRBJ2-7. Germline loops: CDR1 SGDLS, CDR2 YYNGEE. The CDR3 is 15 residues long. The CDR3 loop reads CASSVEAVGYYEQYF. Based on the CDR3 plus reference TRBV9 and TRBJ2-7, the full variable domain is DSGVTQTPKHLITATGQRVTLRCSPRSGDLSVYWYQQSLDQGLQFLIQYYNGEERAKGNILERFSAQQFPDLHSELNLSSLELGDSALYFCASSVEAVGYYEQYFGPGTRLTVT.

The chain employs TRBV12-3 or TRBV12-4 and TRBJ1-5. The CDR3 spans 15 residues. The CDR3 loop is CASSPQGGHNQPQHF.

The chain has TRBV7-3 and TRBJ2-3; TCRdb's D call of TRBD2 is untestable without DNA. The CDR3 is made up of 16 amino acids. The germline CDR1 and CDR2 sequences are SGHTA and FQGTGA. CDR3 region: CASSSGLAGLTDTQYF.

The chain couples TRBV28 to TRBJ1-5; without DNA, the TCRdb call of TRBD1 cannot be checked. The CDR3 totals 15 residues. Germline assignment: CDR1 MDHEN and CDR2 SYDVKM. CDR3 sequence reads: CASNSPGQGYQPQHF.